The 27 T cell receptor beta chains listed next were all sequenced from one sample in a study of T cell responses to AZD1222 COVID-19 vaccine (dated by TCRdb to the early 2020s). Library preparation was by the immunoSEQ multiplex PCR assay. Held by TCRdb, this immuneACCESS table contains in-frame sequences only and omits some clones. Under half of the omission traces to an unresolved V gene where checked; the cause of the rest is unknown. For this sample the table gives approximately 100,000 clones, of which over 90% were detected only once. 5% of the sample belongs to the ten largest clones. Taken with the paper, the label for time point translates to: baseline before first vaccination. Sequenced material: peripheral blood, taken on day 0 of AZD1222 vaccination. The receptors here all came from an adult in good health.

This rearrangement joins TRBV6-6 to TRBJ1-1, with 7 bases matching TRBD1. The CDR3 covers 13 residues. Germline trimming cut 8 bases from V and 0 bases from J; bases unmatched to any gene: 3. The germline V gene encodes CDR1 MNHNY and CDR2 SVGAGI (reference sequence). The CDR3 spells CASLGQLNTEAFF. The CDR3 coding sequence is TGTGCCAGCTTGGGACAGCTGAACACTGAAGCTTTCTTT.

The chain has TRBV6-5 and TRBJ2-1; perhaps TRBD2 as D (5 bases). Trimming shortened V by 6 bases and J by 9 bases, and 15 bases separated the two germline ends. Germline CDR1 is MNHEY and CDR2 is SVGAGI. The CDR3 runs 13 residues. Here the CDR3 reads CASRLGPSFEQFF. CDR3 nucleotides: TGTGCCAGCAGATTGGGTCCTAGCTTTGAGCAGTTCTTC.

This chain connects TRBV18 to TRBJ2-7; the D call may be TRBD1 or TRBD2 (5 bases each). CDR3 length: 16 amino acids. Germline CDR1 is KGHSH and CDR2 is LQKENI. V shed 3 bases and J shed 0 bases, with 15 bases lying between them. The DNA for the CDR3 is TGTGCCAGCTCACCCTTGGGACCAGCTAACTCCTACGAGCAGTACTTC. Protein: CASSPLGPANSYEQYF.

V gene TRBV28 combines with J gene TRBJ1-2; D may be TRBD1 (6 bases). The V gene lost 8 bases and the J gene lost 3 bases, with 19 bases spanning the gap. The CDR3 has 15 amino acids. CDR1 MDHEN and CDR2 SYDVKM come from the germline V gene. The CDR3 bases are TGTGCCAGCTGGGGGGCCAGGGGAGGATACTATGGCTACACCTTC. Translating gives CASWGARGGYYGYTF.

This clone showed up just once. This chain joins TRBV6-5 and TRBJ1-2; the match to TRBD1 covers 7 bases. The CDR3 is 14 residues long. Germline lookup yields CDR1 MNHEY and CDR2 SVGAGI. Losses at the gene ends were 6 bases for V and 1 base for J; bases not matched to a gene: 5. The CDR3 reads CASRSGTVNYGYTF. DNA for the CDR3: TGTGCCAGCAGGTCCGGGACAGTTAACTATGGCTACACCTTC.

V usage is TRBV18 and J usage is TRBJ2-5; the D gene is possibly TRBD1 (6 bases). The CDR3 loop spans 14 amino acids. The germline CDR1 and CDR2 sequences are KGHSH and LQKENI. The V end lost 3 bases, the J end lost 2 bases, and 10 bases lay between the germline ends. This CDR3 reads CASSPYGQQETQYF. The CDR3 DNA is TGTGCCAGCTCACCTTACGGACAGCAAGAGACCCAGTACTTC.

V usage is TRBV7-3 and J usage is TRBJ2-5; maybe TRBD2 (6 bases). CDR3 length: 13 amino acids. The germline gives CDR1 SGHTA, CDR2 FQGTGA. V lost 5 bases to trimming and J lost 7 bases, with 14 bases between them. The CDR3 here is CASSASVSGTQYF. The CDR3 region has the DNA TGTGCCAGCAGCGCTAGCGTTTCTGGGACCCAGTACTTC.

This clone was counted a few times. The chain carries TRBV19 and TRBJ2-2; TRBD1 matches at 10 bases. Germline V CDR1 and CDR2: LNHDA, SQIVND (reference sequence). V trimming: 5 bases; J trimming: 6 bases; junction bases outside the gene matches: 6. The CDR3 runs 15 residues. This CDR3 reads CASSVGQGSAGELFF. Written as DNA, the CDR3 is TGTGCCAGTAGTGTGGGACAGGGGTCCGCCGGGGAGCTGTTTTTT.

The CDR3 is CASSYSYWQAYHQPQHF. The DNA of the CDR3 is TGTGCCAGCAGTTACTCCTACTGGCAGGCCTACCATCAGCCCCAGCATTTT. The chain couples TRBV6-2 or TRBV6-3 to TRBJ1-5; the D is unclear. With 0 bases removed from V and 5 bases from J, the gap between germline ends came to 17 bases. The CDR3 covers 17 residues. The V gene's germline CDR1 is MNHEY and CDR2 SVGEGT.

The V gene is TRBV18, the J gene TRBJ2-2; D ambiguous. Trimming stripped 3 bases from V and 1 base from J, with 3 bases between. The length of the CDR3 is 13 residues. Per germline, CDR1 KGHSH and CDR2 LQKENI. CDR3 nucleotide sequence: TGTGCCAGCTCACCCCAGAACACCGGGGAGCTGTTTTTT. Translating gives CASSPQNTGELFF.

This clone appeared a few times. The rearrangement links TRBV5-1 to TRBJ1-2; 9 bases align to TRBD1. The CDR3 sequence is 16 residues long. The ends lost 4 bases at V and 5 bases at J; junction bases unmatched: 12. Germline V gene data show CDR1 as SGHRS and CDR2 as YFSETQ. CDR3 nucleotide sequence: TGCGCCAGCAGCCCCTCCGGGACAGGGTCGACTTATGGCTACACCTTC. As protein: CASSPSGTGSTYGYTF. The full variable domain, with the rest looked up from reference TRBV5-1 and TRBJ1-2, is KAGVTQTPRYLIKTRGQQVTLSCSPISGHRSVSWYQQTPGQGLQFLFEYFSETQRNKGNFPGRFSGRQFSNSRSEMNVSTLELGDSALYLCASSPSGTGSTYGYTFGSGTRLTVV.

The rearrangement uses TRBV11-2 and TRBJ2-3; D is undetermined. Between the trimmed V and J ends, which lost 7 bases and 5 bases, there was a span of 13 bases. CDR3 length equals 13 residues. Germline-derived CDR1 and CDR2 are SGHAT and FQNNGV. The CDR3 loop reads CASTSPVGDTQYF. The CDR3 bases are TGTGCCAGCACCTCCCCTGTGGGAGATACGCAGTATTTT.

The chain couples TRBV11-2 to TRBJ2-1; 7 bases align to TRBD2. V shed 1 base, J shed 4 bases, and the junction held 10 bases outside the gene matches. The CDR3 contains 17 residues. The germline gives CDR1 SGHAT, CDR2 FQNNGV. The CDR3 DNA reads TGTGCCAGCAGCTTAGTTTTGGCGCAGCGGGGTTACAATGAGCAGTTCTTC. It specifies CASSLVLAQRGYNEQFF. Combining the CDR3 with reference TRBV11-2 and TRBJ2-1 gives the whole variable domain EAGVAQSPRYKIIEKRQSVAFWCNPISGHATLYWYQQILGQGPKLLIQFQNNGVVDDSQLPKDRFSAERLKGVDSTLKIQPAKLEDSAVYLCASSLVLAQRGYNEQFFGPGTRLTVL.

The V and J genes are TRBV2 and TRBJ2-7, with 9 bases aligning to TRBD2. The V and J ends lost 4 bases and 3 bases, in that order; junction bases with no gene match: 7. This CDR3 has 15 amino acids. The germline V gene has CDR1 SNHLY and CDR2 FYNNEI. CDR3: CASSVVAGDDYEQYF. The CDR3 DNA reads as TGTGCCAGCAGTGTAGTAGCGGGAGATGACTACGAGCAGTACTTC. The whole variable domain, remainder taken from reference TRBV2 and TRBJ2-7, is EPEVTQTPSHQVTQMGQEVILRCVPISNHLYFYWYRQILGQKVEFLVSFYNNEISEKSEIFDDQFSVERPDGSNFTLKIRSTKLEDSAMYFCASSVVAGDDYEQYFGPGTRLTVT.

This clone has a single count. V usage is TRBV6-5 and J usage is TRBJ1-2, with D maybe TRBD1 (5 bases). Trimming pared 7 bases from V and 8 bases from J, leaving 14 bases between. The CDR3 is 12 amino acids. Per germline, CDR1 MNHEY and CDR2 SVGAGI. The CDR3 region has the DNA TGTGCCAGCACCTTCGGGGGGGACGGCTACACCTTC. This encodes CASTFGGDGYTF.

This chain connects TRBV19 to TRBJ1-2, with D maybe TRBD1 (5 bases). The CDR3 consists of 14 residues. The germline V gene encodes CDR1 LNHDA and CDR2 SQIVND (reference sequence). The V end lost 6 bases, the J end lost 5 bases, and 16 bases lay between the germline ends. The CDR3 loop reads CASSEQASGYGYTF. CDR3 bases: TGTGCCAGTAGCGAACAGGCTTCTGGGTATGGCTACACCTTC.

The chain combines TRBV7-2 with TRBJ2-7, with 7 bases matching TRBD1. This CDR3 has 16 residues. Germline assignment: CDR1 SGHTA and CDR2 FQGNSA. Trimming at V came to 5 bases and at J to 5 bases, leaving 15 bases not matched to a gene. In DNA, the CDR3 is TGTGCCAGCAGCACCGACTACAGGGGCGAGGGGGACGAGCAGTACTTC. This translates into CASSTDYRGEGDEQYF. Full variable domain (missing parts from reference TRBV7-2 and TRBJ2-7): GAGVSQSPSNKVTEKGKDVELRCDPISGHTALYWYRQSLGQGLEFLIYFQGNSAPDKSGLPSDRFSAERTGGSVSTLTIQRTQQEDSAVYLCASSTDYRGEGDEQYFGPGTRLTVT.

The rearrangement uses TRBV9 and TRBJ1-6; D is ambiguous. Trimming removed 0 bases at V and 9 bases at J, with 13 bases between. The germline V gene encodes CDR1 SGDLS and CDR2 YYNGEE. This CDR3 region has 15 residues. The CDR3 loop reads CASSVGTGPPSPLHF. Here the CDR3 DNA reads TGTGCCAGCAGCGTAGGAACCGGGCCCCCTTCACCCCTCCACTTT.

The CDR3, as DNA: TGTGCCAGCAGTTCCGGGTTGGGCAATCAGCCCCAGCATTTT. Translated: CASSSGLGNQPQHF. This chain uses TRBV6-5 with TRBJ1-5; D uncertain. This CDR3 has 14 amino acids. Trimming left V 4 bases short and J 2 bases short, with 9 bases between. The germline V gene has CDR1 MNHEY and CDR2 SVGAGI.

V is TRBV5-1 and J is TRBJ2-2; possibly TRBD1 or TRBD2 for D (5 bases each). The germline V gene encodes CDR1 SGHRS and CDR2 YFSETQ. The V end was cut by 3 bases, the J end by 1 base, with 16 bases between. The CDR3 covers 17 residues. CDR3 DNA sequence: TGCGCCAGCAGCTCTACCGGGGCGGGCTTGAACACCGGGGAGCTGTTTTTT. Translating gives CASSSTGAGLNTGELFF.

The chain's CDR3 is CASSFGRDEQFF. Here the CDR3 DNA reads TGTGCCAGCAGTTTCGGGAGAGATGAGCAGTTCTTC. The V and J genes are TRBV27 and TRBJ2-1; a weak D match, TRBD2 (6 bases). This CDR3 spans 12 amino acids. Trimming left V 3 bases short and J 8 bases short, with 8 bases between. CDR1 and CDR2 from the germline V gene are MNHEY and SMNVEV (reference sequence).

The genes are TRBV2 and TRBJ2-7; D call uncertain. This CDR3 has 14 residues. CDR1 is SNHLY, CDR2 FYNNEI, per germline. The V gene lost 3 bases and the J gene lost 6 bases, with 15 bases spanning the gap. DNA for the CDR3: TGTGCCAGCAGTGATCGTCAACCCCCCCTCGAGCAGTACTTC. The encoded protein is CASSDRQPPLEQYF.

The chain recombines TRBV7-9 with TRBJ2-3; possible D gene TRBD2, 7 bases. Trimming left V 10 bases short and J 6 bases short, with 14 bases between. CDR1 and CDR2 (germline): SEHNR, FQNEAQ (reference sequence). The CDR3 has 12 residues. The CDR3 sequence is CATGGGRDTQYF. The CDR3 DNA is TGTGCCACTGGCGGGGGCCGGGATACGCAGTATTTT.

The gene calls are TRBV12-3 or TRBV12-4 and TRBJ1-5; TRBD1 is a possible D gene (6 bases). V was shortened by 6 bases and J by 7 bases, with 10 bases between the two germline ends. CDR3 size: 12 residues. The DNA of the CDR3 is TGTGCCAGCAGACAAGGGGGGCAGCCCCAGCATTTT. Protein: CASRQGGQPQHF.

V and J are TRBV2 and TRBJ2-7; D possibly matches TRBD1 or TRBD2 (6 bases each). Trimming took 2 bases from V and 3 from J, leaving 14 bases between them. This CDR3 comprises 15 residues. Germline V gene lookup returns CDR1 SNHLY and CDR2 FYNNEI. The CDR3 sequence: CASSERGEAIYEQYF. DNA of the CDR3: TGTGCCAGCAGTGAAAGGGGGGAGGCCATCTACGAGCAGTACTTC.

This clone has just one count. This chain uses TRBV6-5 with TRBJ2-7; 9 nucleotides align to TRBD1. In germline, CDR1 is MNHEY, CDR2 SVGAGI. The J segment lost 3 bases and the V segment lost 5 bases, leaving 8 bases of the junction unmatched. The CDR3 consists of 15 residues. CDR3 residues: CASSRSGTGIYEQYF. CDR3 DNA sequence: TGTGCCAGCAGTCGCTCCGGGACAGGGATCTACGAGCAGTACTTC.

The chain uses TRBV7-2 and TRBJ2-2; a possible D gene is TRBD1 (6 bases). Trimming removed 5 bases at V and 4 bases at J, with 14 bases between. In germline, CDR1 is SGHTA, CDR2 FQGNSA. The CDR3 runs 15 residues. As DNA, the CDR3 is TGTGCCAGCAGCGCTACAGGGCGTGTCACCGGGGAGCTGTTTTTT. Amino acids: CASSATGRVTGELFF.